Each of the 25 T cell receptor beta chains below was sequenced from the same sample in a study of follicular helper T cells after annual influenza vaccination. Assay: immunoSEQ multiplex PCR; the TCRdb copy retains only in-frame clones and omits some. The sample yields about 8,700 clones, around 80% seen once. Stated time point: 2013-2014 season, 7 days after vaccination. The specimen was CXCR5+ CD38- circulating T follicular helper cells from blood, collected 7 days after influenza vaccination. Subset specified: circulating Tfh, non-naive CD4+CXCR5+PD-1+ (ICOS+CD38+ or ICOS-CD38-). Every receptor here comes from an adult who received the influenza vaccine.

V is TRBV19 and J is TRBJ2-3; D not certain. CDR1 is LNHDA, CDR2 SQIVND, per germline (reference sequence). This CDR3 comprises 14 residues. V gave up 5 bases and J gave up 4 bases, with 13 bases separating them. The CDR3, as DNA: TGTGCCAGTAGTTTAACAGCCAGCGCAGATACGCAGTATTTT. Encoded protein: CASSLTASADTQYF.

This chain connects TRBV18 to TRBJ1-4; 11 nucleotides agree with TRBD1. This CDR3 is built from 14 residues. Germline V CDR1 and CDR2: KGHSH, LQKENI. Losses at the gene ends were 4 bases for V and 6 bases for J; bases not matched to a gene: 1. The CDR3 coding sequence is TGTGCCAGCTCACGGACAGGGGGCGATGAAAAACTGTTTTTT. Amino acid sequence: CASSRTGGDEKLFF.

The chain recombines TRBV4-2 with TRBJ1-5, with a tentative D call TRBD1 (5 bases). The CDR3 has 18 residues. Trimming removed 0 bases from V and 7 bases from J, with 22 bases in between. The V gene's germline CDR1 is LGHNA and CDR2 YNFKEQ. The CDR3 coding sequence is TGTGCCAGCAGCCAAGATCTCGGGACTTACTACAGCGGACAGCCCCAGCATTTT. This encodes CASSQDLGTYYSGQPQHF.

This sequence joins TRBV18 and TRBJ2-7, with a weak D call TRBD2 (6 bases). Germline V gives CDR1 KGHSH, CDR2 LQKENI. CDR3 length: 13 amino acids. V was clipped by 1 base and J by 5 bases, with 9 bases between them. The CDR3 region has the DNA TGTGCCAGCTCACCACAGCGGACTAACGAGCAGTACTTC. Amino acids: CASSPQRTNEQYF.

This sequence joins TRBV29-1 and TRBJ2-1, with D perhaps being TRBD1 or TRBD2 (5 bases each). V lost 5 bases and J lost 6, with 17 bases in between. Germline loops: CDR1 SQVTM, CDR2 ANQGSEA. The CDR3 runs to 14 residues. DNA for the CDR3: TGCAGCGTTTACCGGGACGTAGGTTCCAATGAGCAGTTCTTC. The encoded protein is CSVYRDVGSNEQFF.

This chain joins TRBV28 and TRBJ2-1; D is ambiguous. Germline CDR1 is MDHEN and CDR2 is SYDVKM. Trimming left V 1 base short and J 8 bases short, with 15 bases between. CDR3 size: 15 residues. CDR3 in amino acids: CASSLYQPGHHEQFF. CDR3 sequence (DNA): TGTGCCAGCAGTTTATACCAGCCAGGCCACCATGAGCAGTTCTTC.

The J gene is TRBJ2-7, the V gene TRBV7-2; D remains unclear. The germline CDR1 and CDR2 sequences are SGHTA and FQGNSA. Trimming stripped 1 base from V and 0 bases from J, with 10 bases between. This CDR3 has 15 residues. The CDR3 here is CASSLVGVSSYEQYF. In nucleotides, the CDR3 is TGTGCCAGCAGCTTAGTGGGCGTGAGCTCCTACGAGCAGTACTTC.

This chain links TRBV27 with TRBJ1-1, with D unclear. The V end lost 3 bases, the J end lost 7 bases, and 15 bases lay between the germline ends. This CDR3 is built from 14 residues. The germline CDR1 and CDR2 sequences are MNHEY and SMNVEV (reference sequence). CDR3 region: CASSLLDGAREAFF. In nucleotides, the CDR3 is TGTGCCAGCAGTTTGTTGGATGGTGCGCGTGAAGCTTTCTTT.

The chain combines TRBV5-1 with TRBJ1-4; D possibly corresponds to TRBD1 (5 bases). The CDR3 is 15 amino acids. Germline CDR1 SGHRS, CDR2 YFSETQ. V gave up 4 bases and J gave up 4 bases, with 14 bases separating them. The CDR3, as DNA: TGCGCCAGCAGCCCGGGGACCTCAAATAATGAAAAACTGTTTTTT. Translation: CASSPGTSNNEKLFF.

This clone was seen only once. The V call is TRBV7-8, the J call TRBJ2-5, with D possibly matching TRBD1 (6 bases). The germline CDR1 and CDR2 sequences are SGHVS and FQNEAQ. The CDR3 runs to 15 residues. V lost 1 base, J lost 2 bases, and 11 bases lay in between. The CDR3 loop is CASSLETGEQETQYF. As DNA, the CDR3 is TGTGCCAGCAGCTTAGAGACAGGAGAACAAGAGACCCAGTACTTC.

The gene calls are TRBV6-5 and TRBJ2-5; no clear D gene. Trimming removed 0 bases from V and 0 bases from J, with 8 bases in between. Germline V gives CDR1 MNHEY, CDR2 SVGAGI. This CDR3 has 15 residues. CDR3 region: CASSYSRPDQETQYF. For the CDR3, the DNA is TGTGCCAGCAGTTACTCAAGGCCAGACCAAGAGACCCAGTACTTC.

This clone appeared once. V and J are TRBV21-1 and TRBJ2-3; the table gives TRBD1 as D, unverified against the DNA. TRBV21-1 is marked as a pseudogene. The CDR3 sequence is 16 residues long. CDR3 in DNA: TGTGCCAGCAGCAAAGCCGGGACAGTGTACACAGATACGCAGTATTTT. This gives the protein CASSKAGTVYTDTQYF.

The rearrangement uses TRBV6-5 and TRBJ1-1; weak D call: TRBD1 (5 bases). This CDR3 spans 15 amino acids. The V gene lost 2 bases and the J gene lost 4 bases, with 14 bases spanning the gap. CDR1 and CDR2 (germline): MNHEY, SVGAGI. Here the CDR3 reads CASSYPGRRGTEAFF. CDR3 nucleotide sequence: TGTGCCAGCAGTTACCCGGGACGCCGGGGCACTGAAGCTTTCTTT.

The rearrangement uses TRBV6-5 and TRBJ1-2, with D tentatively TRBD1 (5 bases). CDR3 size: 15 residues. The ends were cut back, 4 bases at V and 0 bases at J, with 12 bases in the middle. Per the germline V gene, CDR1 is MNHEY and CDR2 is SVGAGI. The CDR3 DNA reads as TGTGCCAGCAGTTCCAGGGTAGGGGCTAACTATGGCTACACCTTC. Translating it yields CASSSRVGANYGYTF.

The J gene is TRBJ1-3, the V gene TRBV6-1; no firm D call. V gave up 4 bases and J gave up 0 bases, with 7 bases separating them. Germline V CDR1 and CDR2: MNHNS, SASEGT. The CDR3 runs 14 residues. CDR3 sequence: CASSAPVSGNTIYF. DNA of the CDR3: TGTGCCAGCAGTGCTCCGGTCTCTGGAAACACCATATATTTT.

The chain employs TRBV5-6 and TRBJ1-2; D is perhaps TRBD1 (5 bases). Trimming cost V 4 bases and J 8 bases, with 18 bases left between them. This CDR3 region has 14 residues. Germline assignment: CDR1 SGHDT and CDR2 YYEEEE. The CDR3 loop is CASSRIAGSEGYTF. CDR3 bases: TGTGCCAGCAGCCGAATCGCAGGGTCGGAGGGCTACACCTTC.

The rearrangement links TRBV6-1 to TRBJ2-7, with 9 bases identical to TRBD2. This CDR3 spans 13 amino acids. The junction had 6 bases not matched to a gene; V was cut back by 7 bases and J by 5 bases. Germline-derived CDR1 and CDR2 are MNHNS and SASEGT. In DNA, the CDR3 is TGTGCCAGCAATCCCGGGACTAGCCACGAGCAGTACTTC. This translates into CASNPGTSHEQYF.

The V call is TRBV7-2, the J call TRBJ1-4; no definite D call. V dropped 5 bases and J dropped 8 bases, with 9 bases sitting between them. Germline V gives CDR1 SGHTA, CDR2 FQGNSA. The CDR3 is 12 residues long. CDR3 nucleotides: TGTGCCAGCAGCCACACGGAAGAAAAACTGTTTTTT. Residues: CASSHTEEKLFF.

The chain joins TRBV29-1 to TRBJ1-1; D may be TRBD1 (5 bases). This CDR3 spans 13 amino acids. The V and J ends lost 1 base and 4 bases respectively, with 10 bases between them. Per the germline V gene, CDR1 is SQVTM and CDR2 is ANQGSEA. This chain's CDR3 is CSVEGGGSTEAFF. The CDR3 region has the DNA TGCAGCGTTGAAGGGGGCGGTAGCACTGAAGCTTTCTTT.

The V and J genes are TRBV4-2 and TRBJ2-5; 9 bases agree with TRBD2. The CDR3 extends over 17 amino acids. The germline gives CDR1 LGHNA, CDR2 YNFKEQ. With V trimmed by 0 bases and J by 1 base, 6 bases remained unmatched. The CDR3 loop reads CASSQDFGSGGQETQYF. The CDR3 DNA follows: TGTGCCAGCAGCCAAGATTTTGGTAGCGGGGGCCAAGAGACCCAGTACTTC.

This chain links TRBV2 with TRBJ1-4; maybe TRBD1 (5 bases). The CDR3 runs to 13 residues. CDR1 is SNHLY, CDR2 FYNNEI, per germline. The V and J ends lost 6 bases and 7 bases respectively, with 12 bases between them. CDR3 region: CASSQGEGEKLFF. The CDR3 DNA is TGTGCCAGCAGCCAGGGTGAAGGTGAAAAACTGTTTTTT. Complete variable domain (other parts from reference TRBV2 and TRBJ1-4): EPEVTQTPSHQVTQMGQEVILRCVPISNHLYFYWYRQILGQKVEFLVSFYNNEISEKSEIFDDQFSVERPDGSNFTLKIRSTKLEDSAMYFCASSQGEGEKLFFGSGTQLSVL.

The chain has TRBV5-1 and TRBJ2-1, with 9 bases fitting TRBD2. CDR3 length equals 16 residues. CDR1 and CDR2 (germline): SGHRS, YFSETQ. The J segment lost 2 bases and the V segment lost 4 bases, leaving 7 bases of the junction unmatched. The CDR3: CASSLTAGGPYNEQFF. As DNA, the CDR3 is TGCGCCAGCAGCCTCACGGCGGGGGGGCCCTACAATGAGCAGTTCTTC. Drawing the rest from reference TRBV5-1 and TRBJ2-1, the complete variable domain is KAGVTQTPRYLIKTRGQQVTLSCSPISGHRSVSWYQQTPGQGLQFLFEYFSETQRNKGNFPGRFSGRQFSNSRSEMNVSTLELGDSALYLCASSLTAGGPYNEQFFGPGTRLTVL.

CDR3: CSAEDVGETQYF. As DNA, the CDR3 is TGCAGCGCTGAGGATGTAGGGGAGACCCAGTACTTC. The V call is TRBV29-1, the J call TRBJ2-5; D call uncertain. The germline CDR1 and CDR2 sequences are SQVTM and ANQGSEA. The V gene lost 7 bases and the J gene lost 5 bases, with 14 bases spanning the gap. CDR3 size: 12 residues.

This clone was counted between two and nine times. This rearrangement joins TRBV2 to TRBJ2-7; weak D call: TRBD1 (5 bases). V was trimmed by 2 bases and J by 3 bases, leaving 8 bases between them. This CDR3 contains 13 residues. Germline values: CDR1 SNHLY, CDR2 FYNNEI. This chain's CDR3 is CASSEPDSYEQYF. The CDR3 coding sequence is TGTGCCAGCAGTGAACCAGACAGCTACGAGCAGTACTTC.

This clone was observed a few times. This sequence joins TRBV28 and TRBJ1-6; 8 nucleotides match TRBD1. V trimming: 11 bases; J trimming: 10 bases; junction bases outside the gene matches: 16. The CDR3 consists of 15 residues. CDR1 and CDR2 from the germline V gene are MDHEN and SYDVKM. Here the CDR3 DNA reads TGTGCCGTCAGGCAGGACAGGGTTAACACCTCACCCCTCCACTTT. Its translation is CAVRQDRVNTSPLHF.